This TCR beta chain was found in a study of PD-1 blockade in classical Hodgkin lymphoma. Overall study findings and caveats: While CD8+ TCR diversity did not rise significantly by C4D1, CD4+ TCR diversity did.

Libraries were prepared by immunoSEQ multiplex PCR; TCRdb keeps only in-frame clonotypes and omits some of them. The sample shows about 24,000 clones, 81% of them seen only once. Time point meaning: cycle 4 day 1 (C4D1), after 5 to 7 weeks of nivolumab. All patients experienced relapse after autologous stem cell transplantation, and brentuximab vedotin exposure was variable. A word on this clone: As yet, its antigen is unknown.

This receptor was obtained from a human donor with classical Hodgkin lymphoma. The specimen comprised peripheral blood mononuclear cells (PBMCs), sampled before the fourth cycle of nivolumab.

The CDR3 DNA reads as TGTGCCAGCAGAGAACAGGGGTTGAACACTGAAGCTTTCTTT. Translating gives CASREQGLNTEAFF. The gene calls are TRBV6-5 and TRBJ1-1; 7 nucleotides match TRBD1. The V gene end was trimmed by 6 bases and the J gene end by 0 bases; junction bases not matched to a gene: 4. This CDR3 spans 14 amino acids. Per the germline V gene, CDR1 is MNHEY and CDR2 is SVGAGI.